Below are 29 T cell receptor beta chains sequenced from a single sample in a study of T cell repertoires in cytomegalovirus infection. These receptors have no identified antigens. TCRdb processed the reads anew with MiXCR; each CDR3 protein has one entry. The sample records approximately 500,000 distinct CDR3 sequences, more than 30% being singletons. The source material was cultured PBMCs, sampled from culture after CMV antigen stimulation. Receptors were obtained from a human donor in good health (CMV status not recorded). Some clones in this sample may be carry-over from other donors' samples.

This sequence joins TRBV5-1 and TRBJ1-2; D remains ambiguous. V lost 1 base to trimming and J lost 3 bases, with 10 bases between them. The CDR3 consists of 14 residues. The germline V gene has CDR1 SGHRS and CDR2 YFSETQ. The CDR3 coding sequence is TGCGCCAGCAGCTTGCTTGTCCGAGACTATGGCTACACCTTC. Translating gives CASSLLVRDYGYTF.

This rearrangement joins TRBV12-3 or TRBV12-4 to TRBJ1-1; unclear D gene. V was pared by 9 bases and J by 0 bases, with 8 bases between. CDR3 size: 12 residues. CDR3 nucleotide sequence: TGTGCCAGTTGTTTACTGAACACTGAAGCTTTCTTT. Translated, it gives CASCLLNTEAFF.

Only a few counts were recorded for this clonotype. The chain carries TRBV24-1 and TRBJ1-5, with D unresolved. V dropped 2 bases and J dropped 2 bases, with 15 bases sitting between them. The CDR3 is made up of 17 amino acids. The germline V gene has CDR1 KGHDR and CDR2 SFDVKD. The CDR3 DNA sequence: TGTGCCACCAGTGATTCTAGGGCCAATTCCGGCAATCAGCCCCAGCATTTT. Translation: CATSDSRANSGNQPQHF.

The V and J genes are TRBV19 and TRBJ2-1; a possible D gene is TRBD2 (6 bases). This CDR3 region has 13 residues. CDR1 is LNHDA and CDR2 is SQIVND in the germline V gene (reference sequence). V lost 8 bases and J 9 bases, leaving 17 bases between the germline ends. The CDR3 coding sequence is TGTGCCAGTCAACCAACTAGCCCAGGTGAGCAGTTCTTC. This translates into CASQPTSPGEQFF.

The chain is built from TRBV27 and TRBJ1-5, with a weak D call TRBD1 (5 bases). Trimming pared 0 bases from V and 0 bases from J, leaving 15 bases between. CDR1 is MNHEY, CDR2 SMNVEV, per germline (reference sequence). The CDR3 totals 18 residues. The CDR3 DNA reads TGTGCCAGCAGTTTATCGGGCAGGGAATGGGGTAGCAATCAGCCCCAGCATTTT. Its translation is CASSLSGREWGSNQPQHF.

This sequence joins TRBV7-4 and TRBJ1-6; 8 bases are shared with TRBD1. J lost 10 bases, V lost 5 bases, and 10 bases had no gene match. Germline V gene data show CDR1 as SGHVT and CDR2 as SQSDAQ. This CDR3 region has 15 residues. This chain's CDR3 is CASSAPGGIGSPLHF. The DNA of the CDR3 is TGTGCCAGCAGCGCCCCAGGGGGCATCGGCTCACCCCTCCACTTT.

This clonotype was seen a few times. In nucleotides, the CDR3 is TGTGCCAGCAGCCTCGAGTGGGCAGGGTATGGCTACACCTTC. Its translation is CASSLEWAGYGYTF. V usage is TRBV7-2 and J usage is TRBJ1-2; the D gene is possibly TRBD1 (5 bases). Germline V CDR1 and CDR2: SGHTA, FQGNSA. This CDR3 spans 14 amino acids. V shed 5 bases and J shed 5 bases, with 15 bases lying between them.

This clonotype has only a few counts. The V and J genes are TRBV7-2 and TRBJ2-2; 10 bases fit TRBD2. With 6 bases clipped from V and 6 bases from J, the junction kept 7 bases outside the gene matches. Germline lookup yields CDR1 SGHTA and CDR2 FQGNSA. The CDR3 has 15 residues. DNA of the CDR3: TGTGCCAGCAGTTCTAGCGGGAGCTATGCCGGGGAGCTGTTTTTT. It specifies CASSSSGSYAGELFF.

This clonotype turned up a few times. The rearrangement links TRBV13 to TRBJ2-2; 7 nucleotides match TRBD2. The V gene end was trimmed by 8 bases and the J gene end by 1 base; junction bases not matched to a gene: 13. Looked up from germline, CDR1 is PRHDT and CDR2 is FYEKMQ (reference sequence). The CDR3 length is 17 residues. The CDR3 nucleotides are TGTGCCAGCCGCTGGCGGGGGTTAGGTGGGAACACCGGGGAGCTGTTTTTT. It yields the protein CASRWRGLGGNTGELFF.

The chain uses TRBV19 and TRBJ1-5; D may be TRBD1 (6 bases). The CDR3 is made up of 14 amino acids. Looked up from germline, CDR1 is LNHDA and CDR2 is SQIVND (reference sequence). Trimming pared 6 bases from V and 6 bases from J, leaving 15 bases between. The CDR3 loop is CASSSPGASQPQHF. The CDR3 DNA is TGTGCCAGTAGCTCACCGGGGGCGAGTCAGCCCCAGCATTTT.

This clonotype has just a few counts. The V call is TRBV19, the J call TRBJ1-5; 8 bases agree with TRBD1. Losses at the gene ends were 7 bases for V and 7 bases for J; bases not matched to a gene: 18. The CDR3 has 17 amino acids. Germline values: CDR1 LNHDA, CDR2 SQIVND (reference sequence). The CDR3, as DNA: TGTGCCAGTAACAAGGGGACCAAGATTTACAGGGGGCAGCCCCAGCATTTT. It is translated as CASNKGTKIYRGQPQHF.

This clonotype was counted ten times or more. The CDR3 region is CASSLRWDEQYF. For the CDR3, the DNA is TGTGCCAGCAGCTTAAGGTGGGACGAGCAGTACTTC. This rearrangement joins TRBV7-8 to TRBJ2-7; D unclear. Per the germline V gene, CDR1 is SGHVS and CDR2 is FQNEAQ. The CDR3 totals 12 residues. V was shortened by 2 bases and J by 5 bases, with 7 bases between the two germline ends. The whole variable domain, remainder taken from reference TRBV7-8 and TRBJ2-7, is GAGVSQSPRYKVAKRGQDVALRCDPISGHVSLFWYQQALGQGPEFLTYFQNEAQLDKSGLPSDRFFAERPEGSVSTLKIQRTQQEDSAVYLCASSLRWDEQYFGPGTRLTVT.

The V gene is TRBV7-9, the J gene TRBJ2-7; 9 bases are a match to TRBD1. V gave up 3 bases and J gave up 5 bases; unmatched junction bases: 8. The CDR3 length is 15 residues. Looked up from germline, CDR1 is SEHNR and CDR2 is FQNEAQ (reference sequence). CDR3 loop: CASSFGDREGHEQYV. The CDR3 bases are TGTGCCAGCAGCTTTGGGGACAGGGAGGGTCACGAGCAGTACGTC.

This chain links TRBV4-3 with TRBJ2-2; 7 positions match TRBD1. The germline V gene has CDR1 LGHNA and CDR2 YSLEER. The CDR3 extends over 14 amino acids. V lost 3 bases and J lost 5; bases outside the gene matches: 3. In nucleotides, the CDR3 is TGCGCCAGCAGCCATGACAGGGATACCGGGGAGCTGTTTTTT. It yields the protein CASSHDRDTGELFF.

The chain carries TRBV12-3 or TRBV12-4 and TRBJ2-5; no firm D call. There are 16 residues in the CDR3. The V end lost 0 bases, the J end lost 2 bases, and 13 bases lay between the germline ends. CDR3 sequence: CASSLARLDLQETQYF. As DNA, the CDR3 is TGTGCCAGCAGTTTAGCGCGGCTAGATCTTCAAGAGACCCAGTACTTC.

The chain carries TRBV5-3 and TRBJ2-7; TRBD2 might be the D (6 bases). TRBV5-3 is an ORF for which the function is uncertain. The CDR3 spans 16 residues. The V end was cut by 8 bases, the J end by 2 bases, with 23 bases between. The CDR3 bases are TGTGCCAGCAGCCCAAATGGGGCGGGATTGGCCTACGAGCAGTACGTC. It translates to CASSPNGAGLAYEQYV.

The rearrangement uses TRBV6-1 and TRBJ2-6; D is uncertain. This CDR3 is built from 14 residues. Trimming shortened V by 5 bases and J by 3 bases, and 8 bases separated the two germline ends. Germline V CDR1 and CDR2: MNHNS, SASEGT. Here the CDR3 reads CASSTPRGANVLTF. CDR3 DNA sequence: TGTGCCAGCAGTACCCCGCGTGGGGCCAACGTCCTGACTTTC.

This clonotype was counted only a few times. This sequence joins TRBV7-2 and TRBJ2-1; no firm D call. The germline V gene has CDR1 SGHTA and CDR2 FQGNSA. The germline V and J ends were trimmed by 6 bases and 3 bases, with 6 bases remaining between them. This CDR3 comprises 12 residues. The CDR3 DNA follows: TGTGCCAGCAGGCTGAACTACAATGAGCAGTTCTTC. This translates into CASRLNYNEQFF.

The V and J genes are TRBV5-3 and TRBJ2-7; 11 bases line up with TRBD2. TRBV5-3 is an open reading frame whose function is uncertain. The CDR3 is 14 amino acids. After removal of 8 bases from V and 6 bases from J, the junction contained 10 bases not matched to a gene. Here the CDR3 DNA reads TGTGCCAGCAGCCGACTAGCGGGAACTGGCGAGCAGTACTTC. It encodes CASSRLAGTGEQYF.

The genes are TRBV7-7 and TRBJ2-1, with 13 bases lining up with TRBD2. Trimming cost V 5 bases and J 7 bases; bases outside gene matches: 8. CDR1 is SSHAT, CDR2 FNYEAQ, per germline (reference sequence). The CDR3 totals 16 residues. CDR3 protein: CASSATGLAGVNEQFF. The CDR3 bases are TGTGCCAGCAGCGCCACCGGACTAGCGGGAGTTAATGAGCAGTTCTTC.

The chain uses TRBV5-4 and TRBJ2-7; 7 positions agree with TRBD1. The CDR3 has 16 amino acids. Per the germline V gene, CDR1 is SGHNT and CDR2 is YYREEE (reference sequence). Trimming cost V 5 bases and J 2 bases; bases outside gene matches: 13. This CDR3 reads CASRLRTGQLAYEQYF. DNA of the CDR3: TGTGCCAGCAGGTTGAGGACAGGTCAGTTAGCCTACGAGCAGTACTTC.

The V call is TRBV28, the J call TRBJ2-5; 9 bases are a match to TRBD2. Germline lookup yields CDR1 MDHEN and CDR2 SYDVKM. This CDR3 spans 16 amino acids. V lost 6 bases, J lost 0 bases, and 8 bases stayed unmatched. CDR3 in amino acids: CASRMPGLANQETQYF. CDR3 coding DNA: TGTGCCAGCAGGATGCCGGGACTAGCAAACCAAGAGACCCAGTACTTC.

The DNA for the CDR3 is TGTGCCATCAAGGAGACGGCGAGCTCCTACGAGCAGTACTTC. This sequence encodes CAIKETASSYEQYF. The chain combines TRBV10-3 with TRBJ2-7; D unclear. This CDR3 has 14 residues. Trimming cost V 7 bases and J 0 bases, with 13 bases left between them. CDR1 and CDR2 (germline): ENHRY, SYGVKD.

The rearrangement uses TRBV15 and TRBJ1-1; TRBD1 is a possible D gene (6 bases). Germline V gene sequence: CDR1 LNHNV, CDR2 YYDKDF (reference sequence). V shed 0 bases and J shed 0 bases, with 14 bases lying between them. CDR3 length equals 17 residues. The CDR3 sequence is CATSRDGAGDMNTEAFF. CDR3 DNA: TGTGCCACCAGCAGAGATGGGGCAGGGGACATGAACACTGAAGCTTTCTTT.

CDR3 DNA sequence: TGCAGCGTTGAAGGGGAGGGGTTGAACACTGAAGCTTTCTTT. It translates to CSVEGEGLNTEAFF. The chain combines TRBV29-1 with TRBJ1-1; TRBD1 might be the D (5 bases). Trimming pared 1 base from V and 0 bases from J, leaving 9 bases between. This CDR3 spans 14 amino acids. Germline CDR1 SQVTM, CDR2 ANQGSEA. Full variable domain (remainder filled in from reference TRBV29-1 and TRBJ1-1): SAVISQKPSRDICQRGTSLTIQCQVDSQVTMMFWYRQQPGQSLTLIATANQGSEATYESGFVIDKFPISRPNLTFSTLTVSNMSPEDSSIYLCSVEGEGLNTEAFFGQGTRLTVV.

The chain joins TRBV2 to TRBJ2-1; TRBD2 is a possible D gene (6 bases). V was cut by 6 bases and J by 10 bases, with 16 bases left in between. The CDR3 extends over 13 amino acids. Germline V gene lookup returns CDR1 SNHLY and CDR2 FYNNEI. In DNA form, the CDR3 reads TGTGCCAGCAGGCCTGGGGTCGCGGGAGAGCAGTTCTTC. It specifies CASRPGVAGEQFF.

This clonotype came up many times. The gene calls are TRBV7-2 and TRBJ2-7; D possibly matches TRBD1 or TRBD2 (5 bases each). CDR3 length: 15 amino acids. Per germline, CDR1 SGHTA and CDR2 FQGNSA. The germline V and J ends were trimmed by 5 bases and 4 bases, with 18 bases remaining between them. The CDR3 region is CASSRTGPQSYEQYF. For the CDR3, the DNA is TGTGCCAGCAGCCGAACGGGACCCCAATCTTACGAGCAGTACTTC.

The gene calls are TRBV4-1 and TRBJ2-1, with D possibly TRBD1 on 5 matching bases. The V end was cut by 1 base, the J end by 6 bases, with 7 bases between. Looked up from germline, CDR1 is MGHRA and CDR2 is YSYEKL. This CDR3 comprises 13 residues. Here the CDR3 DNA reads TGCGCCAGCAGCCAAGGAAGGGGCAATGAGCAGTTCTTC. It specifies CASSQGRGNEQFF.

The chain recombines TRBV6-2 or TRBV6-3 with TRBJ2-7; 12 nucleotides line up with TRBD2. This CDR3 contains 18 residues. Trimming cost V 5 bases and J 4 bases; bases outside gene matches: 15. Germline V lookup: CDR1 MNHEY, CDR2 SVGEGT. CDR3 loop: CASSIRGRLAGEAYEQYF. The CDR3 DNA is TGTGCCAGCAGTATACGGGGTCGACTAGCGGGAGAGGCTTACGAGCAGTACTTC.